Given below is one T cell receptor (beta chain) in context. No antigen is known for it. Germline assignment: CDR1 MNHEY and CDR2 SVGAGI. CDR3 length equals 14 residues. V was cut by 2 bases and J by 6 bases, with 10 bases left in between. The sample is drawn from a study of T cell clonotyping in hematopoietic cell transplantation. Broader study findings: Few recipient clonotypes overlapped donors; over 95% were de novo at given depth.

Clones were sequenced by immunoSEQ multiplex PCR, and TCRdb holds only the in-frame ones, with some missing. The sample yields about 9,300 clones, about four fifths seen once. The sample consisted of PBMCs, taken at the time of graft-versus-host disease after allogeneic stem cell transplant. V is TRBV6-5 and J is TRBJ2-2; D perhaps matches TRBD2 (5 bases). This TCR came from a male patient aged 60 to 75 who had an allogeneic stem cell transplant from an unrelated donor, so the T cells may come from the graft donor. Some clones in this sample may be carry-over from other donors' samples. The CDR3 spells CASSYGLAAGELFF. In nucleotides, the CDR3 is TGTGCCAGCAGTTACGGTCTAGCCGCCGGGGAGCTGTTTTTT.